This T cell receptor beta chain was sequenced for a study of blood T cell repertoires in COVID-19. Turning to the study itself: Both acute and convalescent COVID-19 samples were obtained from the United States, Italy and Spain.

Grouping used clinical history reported by participants in a survey and questionnaire. Original processing methods: Amplifying reference gene primers gave estimates of nucleated cell counts. The protocol was immunoSEQ multiplex PCR, while the TCRdb copy is restricted to in-frame clones and leaves out a portion. That table gives V, J and clone size, and the DNA gave D and trimming. The sample has a few hundred thousand clones, 65% to 90% seen once. The V end lost 5 bases, the J end lost 3 bases, and 13 bases lay between the germline ends. Germline V lookup: CDR1 GTSNPN, CDR2 SVGIG (reference sequence). This CDR3 has 14 amino acids.

This receptor was taken from a woman aged 25 to 39 who had been exposed to COVID-19. Material: PBMCs or T cells enriched from blood (not recorded which). The chain employs TRBV30 and TRBJ1-4; D call uncertain. The CDR3 region is CAWGSGSSNEKLFF. DNA of the CDR3: TGTGCCTGGGGGTCGGGGAGTTCTAATGAAAAACTGTTTTTT.